This TCR beta chain was sequenced for a study of cytomegalovirus exposure and HLA in healthy donors. Remarks on this clone: Its antigen is not identified.

Whole-study findings and limits: Some V segments could not be told apart, so they were left out, TRBV6-2 and TRBV6-3 among them. Overall, around 160 TCR beta chains were annotated as cytomegalovirus-associated.

With V trimmed by 4 bases and J by 1 base, 8 bases remained unmatched. Germline V CDR1 and CDR2: LNHDA, SQIVND (reference sequence). This CDR3 spans 18 amino acids. The PCR was carried out with 60 Vbeta primers and 13 Jbeta primers. This table comes from immunoSEQ multiplex PCR, and its TCRdb copy is limited to in-frame clones, with some not included. The table lists around 140,000 clones, approximately 67% of them singletons, with over 5% in the top ten. This chain joins TRBV19 and TRBJ2-6; 9 bases map to TRBD1. What was sequenced was PBMCs. This clonotype was sampled from a woman aged 60-70 years in good health and CMV-seronegative. CDR3 protein: CASSSPGQGVSGANVLTF. CDR3 bases: TGTGCCAGTAGTAGCCCGGGACAGGGAGTTTCTGGGGCCAACGTCCTGACTTTC.